A selection of T cell receptor beta chains follows, all from one sample in a study of T-cell reconstitution after alpha-beta-depleted transplantation in children. TCRdb reprocessed the PCR reads via MiXCR and lists one record per CDR3 protein. The table shows 500,000 or so distinct CDR3 sequences, with 32% occurring only once. Here the sequenced sample was PBMCs from the stem cell graft donor, taken from the stem cell graft. These receptors came from a human donor who donated a stem cell graft to a child with aplastic anemia. CDR3s include the opening cysteine and the closing phenylalanine or tryptophan. Fields, in order: CDR3 protein, CDR3 DNA, J gene, V gene, clone size, D gene. D genes are given only for firm matches. Size tells how often a clone was seen (once, few, many) or the class of an expanded clone, and some rows leave it out.

CDR3 protein: CASSLGGQNQPQHF; CDR3 DNA: TGTGCCAGCAGTTTGGGGGGACAAAATCAGCCCCAGCATTTT; J gene: TRBJ1-5; V gene: TRBV12-3/TRBV12-4; clone size: NA; D gene: NA
CDR3 protein: CSVDLGGGLANEQFF; CDR3 DNA: TGCAGCGTTGACTTGGGCGGCGGGCTAGCGAATGAGCAGTTCTTC; J gene: TRBJ2-1; V gene: TRBV29-1; clone size: NA; D gene: NA
CDR3 protein: CASSWRKPEAFF; CDR3 DNA: TGTGCCAGCAGTTGGAGGAAGCCTGAAGCTTTCTTT; J gene: TRBJ1-1; V gene: TRBV7-2; clone size: few; D gene: NA
CDR3 protein: CASSQEISLNTEAFF; CDR3 DNA: TGCGCCAGCAGCCAAGAGATCAGCTTGAACACTGAAGCTTTCTTT; J gene: TRBJ1-1; V gene: TRBV4-3; clone size: NA; D gene: NA
CDR3 protein: CASSLVGGGAVNTEAFF; CDR3 DNA: TGTGCCAGCAGCTTAGTTGGAGGGGGGGCGGTGAACACTGAAGCTTTCTTT; J gene: TRBJ1-1; V gene: TRBV7-9; clone size: NA; D gene: NA
CDR3 protein: CASSHPGGQPQHF; CDR3 DNA: TGTGCCAGCAGCCATCCGGGGGGTCAGCCCCAGCATTTT; J gene: TRBJ1-5; V gene: TRBV7-2; clone size: many; D gene: NA
CDR3 protein: CASSNGGMETQYF; CDR3 DNA: TGTGCCAGCAGCAACGGGGGAATGGAGACCCAGTACTTC; J gene: TRBJ2-5; V gene: TRBV9; clone size: NA; D gene: NA
CDR3 protein: CSVEDPEVFGDRENYGYTF; CDR3 DNA: TGCAGCGTTGAAGATCCTGAGGTTTTCGGGGACCGGGAGAACTATGGCTACACCTTC; J gene: TRBJ1-2; V gene: TRBV29-1; clone size: few; D gene: NA
CDR3 protein: CASLGRPIMNTEAFF; CDR3 DNA: TGTGCCAGCCTCGGCAGACCTATAATGAACACTGAAGCTTTCTTT; J gene: TRBJ1-1; V gene: TRBV6-2/TRBV6-3; clone size: NA; D gene: NA
CDR3 protein: CSARRGAGNTIYF; CDR3 DNA: TGCAGCGCCCGACGGGGTGCTGGAAACACCATATATTTT; J gene: TRBJ1-3; V gene: TRBV29-1; clone size: NA; D gene: NA